This T cell receptor beta chain was found in a study of identical twins' blood T cells. The CDR3 spans 14 residues. Per the germline V gene, CDR1 is SQVTM and CDR2 is ANQGSEA. The V gene end was trimmed by 8 bases and the J gene end by 4 bases; junction bases not matched to a gene: 10. From the 5' RACE reads, TCRdb called clonotypes with MiXCR, one entry per CDR3 protein. The profile covers fewer than 450,000 distinct CDR3 sequences, with about 28% appearing a single time and 6.1% taken by the ten largest. The chain combines TRBV29-1 with TRBJ1-1, with 10 bases that match TRBD1. Sequenced: PBMCs. The source is a woman aged 18-49 years in good health. CDR3 sequence: CSTVTGTGATEAFF. For the CDR3, the DNA is TGCAGCACCGTCACCGGGACAGGGGCCACTGAAGCTTTCTTT.